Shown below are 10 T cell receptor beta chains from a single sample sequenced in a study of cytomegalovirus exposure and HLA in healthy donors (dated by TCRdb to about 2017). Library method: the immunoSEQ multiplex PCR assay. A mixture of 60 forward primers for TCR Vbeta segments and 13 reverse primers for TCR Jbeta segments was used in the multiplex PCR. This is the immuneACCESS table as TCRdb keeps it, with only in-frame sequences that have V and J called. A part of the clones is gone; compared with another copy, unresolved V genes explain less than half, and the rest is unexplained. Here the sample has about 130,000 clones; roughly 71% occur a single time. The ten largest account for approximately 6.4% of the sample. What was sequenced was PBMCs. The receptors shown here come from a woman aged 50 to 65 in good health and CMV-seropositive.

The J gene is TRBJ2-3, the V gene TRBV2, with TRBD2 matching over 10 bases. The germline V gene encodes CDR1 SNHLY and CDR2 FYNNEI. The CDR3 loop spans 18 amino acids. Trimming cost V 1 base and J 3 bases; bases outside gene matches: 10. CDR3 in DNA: TGTGCCAGCAGTGAAGGAGCGGGGGGGCTTGGTAGGACAGATACGCAGTATTTT. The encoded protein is CASSEGAGGLGRTDTQYF.

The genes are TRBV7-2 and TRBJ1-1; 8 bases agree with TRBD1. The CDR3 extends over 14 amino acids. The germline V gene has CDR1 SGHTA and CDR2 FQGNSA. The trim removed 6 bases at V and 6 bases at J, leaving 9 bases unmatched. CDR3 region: CASSRTGGSAEAFF. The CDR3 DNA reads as TGTGCCAGCAGTCGAACAGGGGGTTCTGCTGAAGCTTTCTTT.

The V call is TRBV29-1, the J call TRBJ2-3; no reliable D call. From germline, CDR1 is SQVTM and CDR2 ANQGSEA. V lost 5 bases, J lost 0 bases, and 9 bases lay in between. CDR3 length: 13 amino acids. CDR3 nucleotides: TGCAGCGTTTCAGGTGAAAGCACAGATACGCAGTATTTT. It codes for CSVSGESTDTQYF.

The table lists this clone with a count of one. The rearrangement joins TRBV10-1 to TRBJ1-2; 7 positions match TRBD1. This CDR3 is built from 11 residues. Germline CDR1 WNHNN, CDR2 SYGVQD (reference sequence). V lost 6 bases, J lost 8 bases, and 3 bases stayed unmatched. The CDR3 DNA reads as TGCGCCAGCAGGGCGGACAGGGGCTACACCTTC. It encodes CASRADRGYTF.

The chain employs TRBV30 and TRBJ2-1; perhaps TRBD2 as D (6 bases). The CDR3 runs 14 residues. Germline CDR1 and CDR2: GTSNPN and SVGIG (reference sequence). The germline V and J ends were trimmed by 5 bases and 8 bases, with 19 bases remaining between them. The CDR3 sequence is CAWSGLYLLDEQFF. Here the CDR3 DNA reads TGTGCCTGGTCGGGACTCTACCTCTTGGATGAGCAGTTCTTC.

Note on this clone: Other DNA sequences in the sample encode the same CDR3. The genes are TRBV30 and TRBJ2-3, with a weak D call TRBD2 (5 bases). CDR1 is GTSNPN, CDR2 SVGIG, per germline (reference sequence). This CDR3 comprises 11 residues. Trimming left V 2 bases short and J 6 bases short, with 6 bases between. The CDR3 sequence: CAWSRGDTQYF. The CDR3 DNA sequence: TGTGCCTGGAGTCGCGGGGATACGCAGTATTTT.

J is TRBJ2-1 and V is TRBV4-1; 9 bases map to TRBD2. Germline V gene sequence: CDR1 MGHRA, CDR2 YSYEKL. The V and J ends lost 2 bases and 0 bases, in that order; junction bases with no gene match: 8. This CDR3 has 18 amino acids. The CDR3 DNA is TGCGCCAGCAGCCAAACCTCTAGCGGGGCCGCCTCCTACAATGAGCAGTTCTTC. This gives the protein CASSQTSSGAASYNEQFF.

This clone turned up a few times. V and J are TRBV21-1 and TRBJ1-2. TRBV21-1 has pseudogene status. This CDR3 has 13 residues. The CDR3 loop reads CASSKGRGYGYTF. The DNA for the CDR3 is TGTGCCAGCAGCAAAGGGAGAGGATATGGCTACACCTTC.

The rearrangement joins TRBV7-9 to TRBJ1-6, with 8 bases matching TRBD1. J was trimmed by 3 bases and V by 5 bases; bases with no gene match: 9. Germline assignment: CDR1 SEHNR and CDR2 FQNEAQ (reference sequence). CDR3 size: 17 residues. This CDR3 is CASSPRGQDFYNSPLHF. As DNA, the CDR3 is TGTGCCAGCAGCCCGCGGGGACAGGACTTCTATAATTCACCCCTCCACTTT. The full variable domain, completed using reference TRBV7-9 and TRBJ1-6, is DTGVSQNPRHKITKRGQNVTFRCDPISEHNRLYWYRQTLGQGPEFLTYFQNEAQLEKSRLLSDRFSAERPKGSFSTLEIQRTEQGDSAMYLCASSPRGQDFYNSPLHFGNGTRLTVT.

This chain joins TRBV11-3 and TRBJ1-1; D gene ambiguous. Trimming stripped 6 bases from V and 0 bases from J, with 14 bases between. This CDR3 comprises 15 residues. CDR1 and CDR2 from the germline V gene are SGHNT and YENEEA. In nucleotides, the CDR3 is TGTGCCAGCAGTCTCCGTCTGGAGATGAACACTGAAGCTTTCTTT. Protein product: CASSLRLEMNTEAFF.